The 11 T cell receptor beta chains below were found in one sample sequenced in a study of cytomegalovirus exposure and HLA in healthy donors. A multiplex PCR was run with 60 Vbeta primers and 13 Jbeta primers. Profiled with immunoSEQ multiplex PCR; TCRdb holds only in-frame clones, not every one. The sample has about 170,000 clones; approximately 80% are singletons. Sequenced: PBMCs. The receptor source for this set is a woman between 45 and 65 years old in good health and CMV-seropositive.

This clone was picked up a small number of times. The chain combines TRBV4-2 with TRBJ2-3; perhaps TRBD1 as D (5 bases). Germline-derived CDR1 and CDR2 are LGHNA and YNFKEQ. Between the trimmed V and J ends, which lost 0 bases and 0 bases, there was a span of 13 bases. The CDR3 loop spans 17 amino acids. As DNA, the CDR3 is TGTGCCAGCAGCCAAGACCCCCAAGGGGCTAGCACAGATACGCAGTATTTT. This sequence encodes CASSQDPQGASTDTQYF.

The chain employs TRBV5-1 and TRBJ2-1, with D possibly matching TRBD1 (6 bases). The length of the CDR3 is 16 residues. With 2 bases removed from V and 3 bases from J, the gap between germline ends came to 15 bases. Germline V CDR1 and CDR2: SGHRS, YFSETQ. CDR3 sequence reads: CASSFHRDTYYNEQFF. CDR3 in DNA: TGCGCCAGCAGCTTCCACCGGGACACTTACTACAATGAGCAGTTCTTC.

CDR3 region: CASSRGQEMNTEAFF. DNA for the CDR3: TGTGCCAGCAGCCGCGGACAGGAGATGAACACTGAAGCTTTCTTT. J is TRBJ1-1 and V is TRBV7-2; TRBD1 agrees at 7 bases. Germline-derived CDR1 and CDR2 are SGHTA and FQGNSA. The CDR3 totals 15 residues. J lost 0 bases, V lost 5 bases, and 6 bases had no gene match.

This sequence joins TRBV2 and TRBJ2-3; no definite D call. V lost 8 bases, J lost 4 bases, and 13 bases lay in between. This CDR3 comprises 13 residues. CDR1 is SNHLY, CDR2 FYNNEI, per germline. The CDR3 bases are TGTGCCAGCCTAGGTCCCCCGGCAGATACGCAGTATTTT. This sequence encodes CASLGPPADTQYF. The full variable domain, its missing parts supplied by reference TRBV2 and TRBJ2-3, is EPEVTQTPSHQVTQMGQEVILRCVPISNHLYFYWYRQILGQKVEFLVSFYNNEISEKSEIFDDQFSVERPDGSNFTLKIRSTKLEDSAMYFCASLGPPADTQYFGPGTRLTVL.

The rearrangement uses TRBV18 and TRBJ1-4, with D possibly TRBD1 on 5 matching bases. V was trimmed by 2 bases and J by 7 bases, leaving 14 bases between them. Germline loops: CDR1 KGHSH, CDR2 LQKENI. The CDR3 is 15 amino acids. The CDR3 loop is CASSPSGQGIEKLFF. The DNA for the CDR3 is TGTGCCAGCTCACCATCAGGGCAGGGCATTGAAAAACTGTTTTTT. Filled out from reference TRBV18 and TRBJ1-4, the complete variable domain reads NAGVMQNPRHLVRRRGQEARLRCSPMKGHSHVYWYRQLPEEGLKFMVYLQKENIIDESGMPKERFSAEFPKEGPSILRIQQVVRGDSAAYFCASSPSGQGIEKLFFGSGTQLSVL.

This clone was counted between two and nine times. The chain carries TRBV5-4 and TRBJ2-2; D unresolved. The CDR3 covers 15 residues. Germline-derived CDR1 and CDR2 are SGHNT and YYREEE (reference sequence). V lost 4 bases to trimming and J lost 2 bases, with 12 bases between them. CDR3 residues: CASSHPDSNTGELFF. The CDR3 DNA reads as TGTGCCAGCAGCCACCCAGATTCTAACACCGGGGAGCTGTTTTTT.

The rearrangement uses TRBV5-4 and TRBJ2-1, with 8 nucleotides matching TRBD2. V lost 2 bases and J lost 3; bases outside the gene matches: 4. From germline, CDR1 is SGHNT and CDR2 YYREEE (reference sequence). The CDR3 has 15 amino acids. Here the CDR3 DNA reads TGTGCCAGCAGCTTATCAGCGGGAGTCTACAATGAGCAGTTCTTC. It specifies CASSLSAGVYNEQFF.

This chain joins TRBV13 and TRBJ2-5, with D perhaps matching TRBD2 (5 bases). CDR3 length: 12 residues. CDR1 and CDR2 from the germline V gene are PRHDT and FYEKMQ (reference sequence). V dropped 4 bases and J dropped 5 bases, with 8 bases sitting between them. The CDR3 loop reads CASSSGGETQYF. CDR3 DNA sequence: TGTGCCAGCAGCTCCGGCGGGGAGACCCAGTACTTC.

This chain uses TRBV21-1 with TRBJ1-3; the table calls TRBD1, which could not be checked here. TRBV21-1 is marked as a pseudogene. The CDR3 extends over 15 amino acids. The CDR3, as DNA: TGTGCCAGCAGCAAAGCCCCTCTGTCAGGGAACACCATATATTTT. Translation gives CASSKAPLSGNTIYF.

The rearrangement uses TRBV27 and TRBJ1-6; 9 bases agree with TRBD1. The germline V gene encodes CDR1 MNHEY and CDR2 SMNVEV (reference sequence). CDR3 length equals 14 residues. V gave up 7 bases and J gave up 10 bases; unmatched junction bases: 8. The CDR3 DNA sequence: TGTGCCAGCAAGAGGGACAGGGAGGACTCACCCCTCCACTTT. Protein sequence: CASKRDREDSPLHF.

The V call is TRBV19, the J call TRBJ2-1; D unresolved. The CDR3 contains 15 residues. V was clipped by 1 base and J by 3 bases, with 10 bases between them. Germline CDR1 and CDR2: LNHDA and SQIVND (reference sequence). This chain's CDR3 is CASSIGVLRYNEQFF. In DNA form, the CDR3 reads TGTGCCAGTAGTATAGGAGTATTACGCTACAATGAGCAGTTCTTC.